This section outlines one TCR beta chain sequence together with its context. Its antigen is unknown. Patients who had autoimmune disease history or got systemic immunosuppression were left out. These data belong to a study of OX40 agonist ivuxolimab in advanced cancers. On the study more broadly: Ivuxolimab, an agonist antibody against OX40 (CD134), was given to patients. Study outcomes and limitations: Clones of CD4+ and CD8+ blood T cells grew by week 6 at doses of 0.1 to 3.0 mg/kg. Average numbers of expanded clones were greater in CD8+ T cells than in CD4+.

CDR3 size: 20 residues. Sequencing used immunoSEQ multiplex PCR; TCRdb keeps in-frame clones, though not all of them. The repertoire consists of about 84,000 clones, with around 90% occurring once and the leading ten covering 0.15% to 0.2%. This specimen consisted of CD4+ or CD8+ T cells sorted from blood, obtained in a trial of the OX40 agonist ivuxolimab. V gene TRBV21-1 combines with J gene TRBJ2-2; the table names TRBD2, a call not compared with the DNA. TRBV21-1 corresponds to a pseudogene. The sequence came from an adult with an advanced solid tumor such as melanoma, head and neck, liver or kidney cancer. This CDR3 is CASSKASSGRGFLYTGELFF. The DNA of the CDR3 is TGTGCCAGCAGCAAAGCCTCTAGCGGGAGAGGGTTTTTGTACACCGGGGAGCTGTTTTTT.